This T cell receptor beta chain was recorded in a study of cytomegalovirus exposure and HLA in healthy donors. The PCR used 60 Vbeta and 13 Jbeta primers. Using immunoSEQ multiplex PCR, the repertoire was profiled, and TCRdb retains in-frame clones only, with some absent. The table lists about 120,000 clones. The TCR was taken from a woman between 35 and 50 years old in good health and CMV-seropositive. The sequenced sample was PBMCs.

The CDR3 is CAWRSPGNTIYF. CDR3 DNA sequence: TGTGCCTGGAGGTCTCCTGGAAACACCATATATTTT. V is TRBV30 and J is TRBJ1-3, with D unclear. V lost 3 bases and J lost 2, with 5 bases in between. The CDR3 runs to 12 residues. In germline, CDR1 is GTSNPN, CDR2 SVGIG (reference sequence).